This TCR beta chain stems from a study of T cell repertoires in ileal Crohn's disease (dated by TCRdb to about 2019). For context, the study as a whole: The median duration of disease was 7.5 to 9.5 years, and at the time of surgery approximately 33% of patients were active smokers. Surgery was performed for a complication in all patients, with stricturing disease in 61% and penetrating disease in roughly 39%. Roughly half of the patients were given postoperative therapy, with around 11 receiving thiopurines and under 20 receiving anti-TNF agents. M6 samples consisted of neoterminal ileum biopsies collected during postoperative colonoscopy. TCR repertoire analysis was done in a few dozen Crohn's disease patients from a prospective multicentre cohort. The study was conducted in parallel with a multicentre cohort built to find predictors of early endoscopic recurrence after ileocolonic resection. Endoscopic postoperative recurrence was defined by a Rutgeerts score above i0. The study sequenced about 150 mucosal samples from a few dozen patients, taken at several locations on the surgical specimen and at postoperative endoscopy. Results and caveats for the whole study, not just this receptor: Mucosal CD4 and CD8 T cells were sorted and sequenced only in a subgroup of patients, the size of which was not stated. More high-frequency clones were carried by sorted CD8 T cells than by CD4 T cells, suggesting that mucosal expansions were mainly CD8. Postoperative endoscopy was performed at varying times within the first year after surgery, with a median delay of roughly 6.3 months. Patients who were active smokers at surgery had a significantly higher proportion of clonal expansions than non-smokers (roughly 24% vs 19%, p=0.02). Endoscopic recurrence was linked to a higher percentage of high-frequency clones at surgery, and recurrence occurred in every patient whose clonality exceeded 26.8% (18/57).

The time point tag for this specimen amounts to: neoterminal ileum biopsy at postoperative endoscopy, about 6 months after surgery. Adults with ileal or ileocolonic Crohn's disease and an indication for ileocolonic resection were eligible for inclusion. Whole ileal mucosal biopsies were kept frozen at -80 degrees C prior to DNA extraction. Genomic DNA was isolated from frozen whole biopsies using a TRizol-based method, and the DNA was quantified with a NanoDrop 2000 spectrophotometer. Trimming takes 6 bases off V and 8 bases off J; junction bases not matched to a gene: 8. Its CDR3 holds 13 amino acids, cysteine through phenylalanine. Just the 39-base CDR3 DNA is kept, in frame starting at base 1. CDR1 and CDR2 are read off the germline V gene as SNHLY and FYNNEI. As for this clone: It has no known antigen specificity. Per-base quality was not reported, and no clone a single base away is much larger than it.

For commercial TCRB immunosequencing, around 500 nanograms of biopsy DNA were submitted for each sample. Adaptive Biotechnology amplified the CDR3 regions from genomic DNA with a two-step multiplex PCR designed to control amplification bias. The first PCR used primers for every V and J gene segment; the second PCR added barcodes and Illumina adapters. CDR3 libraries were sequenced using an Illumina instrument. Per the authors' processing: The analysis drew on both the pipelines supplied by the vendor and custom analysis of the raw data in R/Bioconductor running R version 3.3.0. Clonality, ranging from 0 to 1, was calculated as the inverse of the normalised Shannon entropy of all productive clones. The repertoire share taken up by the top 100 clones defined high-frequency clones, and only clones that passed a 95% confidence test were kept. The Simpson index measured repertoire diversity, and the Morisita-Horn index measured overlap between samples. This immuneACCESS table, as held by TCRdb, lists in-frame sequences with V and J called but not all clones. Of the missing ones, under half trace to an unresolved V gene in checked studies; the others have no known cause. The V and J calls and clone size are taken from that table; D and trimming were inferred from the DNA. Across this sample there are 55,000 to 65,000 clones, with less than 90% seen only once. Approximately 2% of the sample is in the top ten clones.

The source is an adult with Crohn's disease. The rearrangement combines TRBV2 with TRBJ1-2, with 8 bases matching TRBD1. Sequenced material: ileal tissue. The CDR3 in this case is CASSLDRVVGYTF. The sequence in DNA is TGTGCCAGCAGCTTGGACAGGGTGGTCGGCTACACCTTC.